This passage covers 10 T cell receptor beta chains from one sample sequenced in a study of blood T cells in healthy people across ages. A second PCR, run for about 6 to 12 cycles, used a sample-barcoded 5' primer plus a J-beta primer mix. TCRdb fed the 5' RACE reads into MiXCR, producing one record per CDR3 protein. The sample has over 950,000 distinct CDR3 sequences; roughly two fifths are singletons. Sequenced input: blood. The receptors come from a man aged 18 to 35 in good health.

The chain recombines TRBV20-1 with TRBJ1-6; a weak D match, TRBD1 (6 bases). Per the germline V gene, CDR1 is DFQATT and CDR2 is SNEGSKA (reference sequence). The CDR3 sequence is 13 residues long. Trimming stripped 2 bases from V and 7 bases from J, with 9 bases between. In DNA, the CDR3 is TGCAGTGCTAGATCCAGGGGAAATTCACCCCTCCACTTT. Translating gives CSARSRGNSPLHF.

This clonotype has at least ten counts. This chain uses TRBV2 with TRBJ1-2, with unresolved D. Germline CDR1 reads SNHLY; CDR2 reads FYNNEI. The CDR3 is 12 residues long. Trimming shortened V by 3 bases and J by 4 bases, and 6 bases separated the two germline ends. CDR3 nucleotide sequence: TGTGCCAGCAGTGACAGCGTCTATGGCTACACCTTC. It codes for CASSDSVYGYTF.

Comments on this clonotype: At one of its ends the junction is not consistent with the germline gene, which may arise from a read error. The chain links TRBV4-3 to TRBJ1-2; perhaps TRBD1 as D (6 bases). Germline V gene sequence: CDR1 LGHNA, CDR2 YSLEER. The CDR3 totals 16 residues. The CDR3 protein is CASSQDLKGGNYGYTF. The CDR3 bases are TGCGCCAGTAGCCAAGATCTCAAAGGGGGGAACTATGGCTACACCTTC.

This clonotype was counted at least ten times. V and J are TRBV20-1 and TRBJ2-1; the D gene is possibly TRBD1 (6 bases). Trimming removed 4 bases at V and 6 bases at J, with 16 bases between. CDR1 is DFQATT, CDR2 SNEGSKA, per germline (reference sequence). This CDR3 region has 14 residues. CDR3 residues: CSATWAGVGNEQFF. CDR3 DNA: TGCAGTGCTACTTGGGCAGGGGTAGGCAATGAGCAGTTCTTC.

The chain joins TRBV27 to TRBJ1-1; 9 nucleotides align to TRBD1. Unmatched junction bases numbered 10, after V lost 5 bases and J lost 6 bases. This CDR3 has 15 amino acids. Germline CDR1 is MNHEY and CDR2 is SMNVEV (reference sequence). The CDR3 here is CASSPGQGGWAEAFF. The DNA of the CDR3 is TGTGCCAGCAGTCCGGGACAGGGTGGTTGGGCTGAAGCTTTCTTT.

This chain connects TRBV4-1 to TRBJ1-1, with no clear D. This CDR3 has 14 amino acids. With 1 base removed from V and 0 bases from J, the gap between germline ends came to 6 bases. From germline, CDR1 is MGHRA and CDR2 YSYEKL. CDR3 coding DNA: TGCGCCAGCAGCCAAGTGGTGCTGAACACTGAAGCTTTCTTT. Amino acid sequence: CASSQVVLNTEAFF.

The CDR3 loop reads CASSKVGPTGGSYNSPLHF. The DNA for the CDR3 is TGCGCCAGCAGCAAGGTGGGACCAACTGGGGGTTCCTATAATTCACCCCTCCACTTT. J is TRBJ1-6 and V is TRBV5-1; possible D gene TRBD1, 5 bases. CDR3 length: 19 amino acids. V was pared by 4 bases and J by 1 base, with 21 bases between. Germline values: CDR1 SGHRS, CDR2 YFSETQ.

V and J are TRBV13 and TRBJ1-2, with D unclear. The CDR3 length is 17 residues. Trimming cost V 5 bases and J 1 base, with 20 bases left between them. CDR1 and CDR2 (germline): PRHDT, FYEKMQ (reference sequence). This chain's CDR3 is CASSLPQRLDGNYGYTF. CDR3 nucleotides: TGTGCCAGCAGCCTCCCCCAGCGACTGGACGGTAACTATGGCTACACCTTC.

V gene TRBV11-2 combines with J gene TRBJ1-1; D perhaps matches TRBD1 (5 bases). The CDR3 covers 13 residues. Trimming cost V 7 bases and J 3 bases, with 12 bases left between them. Per germline, CDR1 SGHAT and CDR2 FQNNGV. The CDR3: CASTKTGDTEAFF. In DNA, the CDR3 is TGTGCCAGCACCAAGACGGGGGACACTGAAGCTTTCTTT.

This clonotype was counted only a few times. The chain combines TRBV7-2 with TRBJ2-1; the match to TRBD2 covers 7 bases. This CDR3 contains 14 residues. V was clipped by 0 bases and J by 7 bases; unmatched bases: 3. The germline V gene has CDR1 SGHTA and CDR2 FQGNSA. The CDR3 protein is CASSLAGGENEQFF. CDR3 in DNA: TGTGCCAGCAGCTTAGCGGGGGGGGAGAATGAGCAGTTCTTC.